Listed here are 23 T cell receptor beta chains from one sample, sequenced in a study of T-cell reconstitution after alpha-beta-depleted transplantation in children. Unique molecular identifiers were used in preparing the TCRbeta library. From the PCR reads, TCRdb called clonotypes with MiXCR, one entry per CDR3 protein. Altogether about 600,000 distinct CDR3 sequences are present, over 9.5% being singletons, with the ten largest covering roughly 4%. Material: PBMCs from the stem cell graft donor, obtained from the stem cell graft. These receptors all stem from a human donor who donated a stem cell graft to a child with acute myeloid leukemia.

This chain links TRBV20-1 with TRBJ1-2; TRBD1 aligns across 8 bases. Per the germline V gene, CDR1 is DFQATT and CDR2 is SNEGSKA (reference sequence). The CDR3 extends over 13 amino acids. The trim removed 6 bases at V and 2 bases at J, leaving 5 bases unmatched. The chain's CDR3 is CSALYRGNYGYTF. Written as DNA, the CDR3 is TGCAGTGCCTTATACAGGGGGAACTATGGCTACACCTTC.

This chain connects TRBV20-1 to TRBJ1-2; 8 bases agree with TRBD1. V shed 4 bases and J 3 bases; nucleotides not matched to a gene: 1. The germline gives CDR1 DFQATT, CDR2 SNEGSKA (reference sequence). The CDR3 is 12 residues long. DNA of the CDR3: TGCAGTGCTATGGACAGGGACTATGGCTACACCTTC. Protein: CSAMDRDYGYTF.

A few counts support this clonotype. V is TRBV10-2 and J is TRBJ2-1; 9 bases are a match to TRBD2. This CDR3 has 16 residues. J gave up 9 bases and V 0 bases, and 9 bases lay outside the gene matches. The germline V gene encodes CDR1 WSHSY and CDR2 SAAADI. The CDR3 DNA reads as TGCGCCAGCAGTGAGTCGAGGGGAGCGGGAGGCAGTGAGCAGTTCTTC. Protein sequence: CASSESRGAGGSEQFF.

The table lists this clonotype with many counts. This rearrangement joins TRBV24-1 to TRBJ2-2, with D maybe TRBD2 (5 bases). Germline V gene sequence: CDR1 KGHDR, CDR2 SFDVKD. The CDR3 contains 14 residues. V was clipped by 4 bases and J by 5 bases, with 10 bases between them. In DNA form, the CDR3 reads TGTGCCACCAGTGACAGCGGTTATACCGGGGAGCTGTTTTTT. Translating it yields CATSDSGYTGELFF.

The sample holds a few counts of this clonotype. CDR3 protein: CASSVTSGRVTGELFF. CDR3 bases: TGTGCCAGCAGCGTCACTAGCGGGAGGGTAACCGGGGAGCTGTTTTTT. The rearrangement links TRBV9 to TRBJ2-2; 13 bases are a match to TRBD2. The CDR3 has 16 residues. The germline CDR1 and CDR2 sequences are SGDLS and YYNGEE. The V and J ends lost 2 bases and 5 bases, in that order; junction bases with no gene match: 3.

Remarks on this clonotype: A junction boundary mismatches the germline segment, possibly from a read error. The chain links TRBV20-1 to TRBJ2-7; 10 bases are shared with TRBD1. The length of the CDR3 is 16 residues. CDR1 DFQATT and CDR2 SNEGSKA come from the germline V gene (reference sequence). CDR3 region: CCARTSGTGVSYEQYF. The CDR3 nucleotides read TGCTGTGCTAGAACCTCCGGGACAGGGGTTTCCTACGAGCAGTACTTC.

This rearrangement joins TRBV7-9 to TRBJ1-6; D unresolved. V shed 4 bases and J shed 8 bases, with 12 bases lying between them. Germline-derived CDR1 and CDR2 are SEHNR and FQNEAQ (reference sequence). This CDR3 is built from 14 residues. The CDR3 bases are TGTGCCAGCAGCTCTGCTGAAGACCATTCACCCCTCCACTTT. It translates to CASSSAEDHSPLHF.

This clonotype was counted many times. The J gene is TRBJ2-1, the V gene TRBV6-5, with 7 positions matching TRBD1. Germline V gene lookup returns CDR1 MNHEY and CDR2 SVGAGI. J gave up 2 bases and V 8 bases, and 6 bases lay outside the gene matches. There are 14 residues in the CDR3. The CDR3 nucleotides read TGTGCCAGCGGCCGGGACAGAGCCTACAATGAGCAGTTCTTC. This gives the protein CASGRDRAYNEQFF.

The chain joins TRBV4-2 to TRBJ2-1; 8 nucleotides match TRBD2. V was clipped by 0 bases and J by 5 bases; unmatched bases: 3. CDR3 length equals 15 residues. CDR1 LGHNA and CDR2 YNFKEQ come from the germline V gene. The CDR3, as DNA: TGTGCCAGCAGCCAAGAGGTTAGCGGGAACAATGAGCAGTTCTTC. The encoded protein is CASSQEVSGNNEQFF.

The table lists this clonotype with many counts. This sequence joins TRBV6-4 and TRBJ2-1, with a tentative D call TRBD2 (6 bases). The CDR3 sequence is 15 residues long. With 4 bases removed from V and 7 bases from J, the gap between germline ends came to 17 bases. Germline V lookup: CDR1 MRHNA, CDR2 SNTAGT. The CDR3 bases are TGTGCCAGCAGTGCGGGCGGGAATTATGGGAATGAGCAGTTCTTC. Its translation: CASSAGGNYGNEQFF.

The sample holds a few counts of this clonotype. The chain has TRBV6-5 and TRBJ2-5; D gene ambiguous. The CDR3 length is 14 residues. The V gene's germline CDR1 is MNHEY and CDR2 SVGAGI. V was trimmed by 2 bases and J by 5 bases, leaving 12 bases between them. The CDR3 loop reads CASSYTRPVETQYF. The CDR3 nucleotides are TGTGCCAGCAGTTACACCAGGCCGGTCGAGACCCAGTACTTC.

In its sample, this clonotype was seen a few times. The chain recombines TRBV20-1 with TRBJ2-3, with D possibly matching TRBD1 (5 bases). Between the trimmed V and J ends, which lost 7 bases and 0 bases, there was a span of 8 bases. Germline CDR1 and CDR2: DFQATT and SNEGSKA (reference sequence). This CDR3 has 12 residues. The CDR3 sequence: CSGQTSTDTQYF. DNA of the CDR3: TGCAGTGGACAGACAAGCACAGATACGCAGTATTTT.

Regarding this clonotype: A much bigger clone sits one base away, suggesting this may be a read error. V is TRBV7-2 and J is TRBJ2-6; D is uncertain. This CDR3 is built from 13 residues. V was shortened by 4 bases and J by 4 bases, with 5 bases between the two germline ends. Germline CDR1 SGHTA, CDR2 FQGNSA. CDR3 bases: TGTGCCAGCAGCTGGTTGGGGGCCAACGTCCTGACTTTC. Its protein is CASSWLGANVLTF.

This sequence joins TRBV12-3 or TRBV12-4 and TRBJ2-3; D is uncertain. V lost 6 bases, J lost 2 bases, and 15 bases lay in between. The CDR3 has 15 amino acids. DNA of the CDR3: TGTGCCAGCAGCCCGCCGGTCGCGGACACAGATACGCAGTATTTT. Translating it yields CASSPPVADTDTQYF.

This clonotype appeared many times. The genes are TRBV24-1 and TRBJ2-1; D tentatively fits TRBD1 or TRBD2 (5 bases each). V lost 7 bases to trimming and J lost 8 bases, with 8 bases between them. Germline V lookup: CDR1 KGHDR, CDR2 SFDVKD. This CDR3 region has 11 residues. The CDR3 DNA reads as TGTGCCACCAGACGGGGCGATGAGCAGTTCTTC. This codes for CATRRGDEQFF.

CDR3 sequence: CASSLPDRGHTEAFF. In DNA, the CDR3 is TGTGCCAGCAGCTTACCGGACAGGGGGCACACTGAAGCTTTCTTT. The chain combines TRBV7-9 with TRBJ1-1; 11 bases map to TRBD1. Germline V gives CDR1 SEHNR, CDR2 FQNEAQ (reference sequence). V lost 2 bases to trimming and J lost 3 bases; unmatched junction nucleotides: 2. The CDR3 spans 15 residues.

This clonotype was observed a few times. V gene TRBV20-1 combines with J gene TRBJ2-2, with a possible D match to TRBD2 (6 bases). V gave up 3 bases and J gave up 4 bases, with 12 bases separating them. CDR1 and CDR2 (germline): DFQATT, SNEGSKA (reference sequence). The CDR3 runs 14 residues. The CDR3 loop is CSASLAGFTGELFF. DNA of the CDR3: TGCAGTGCTAGTCTGGCGGGATTCACCGGGGAGCTGTTTTTT.

This clonotype turned up a few times. V and J are TRBV20-1 and TRBJ2-3, with 7 bases lining up with TRBD2. The CDR3 has 14 amino acids. Trimming cost V 1 base and J 5 bases; bases outside gene matches: 6. Germline V lookup: CDR1 DFQATT, CDR2 SNEGSKA (reference sequence). The CDR3 spells CSARGGRGEDTQYF. CDR3 DNA: TGCAGTGCTAGAGGCGGGAGAGGAGAAGATACGCAGTATTTT.

The chain couples TRBV24-1 to TRBJ1-2; 7 bases map to TRBD1. The CDR3 extends over 13 amino acids. Per the germline V gene, CDR1 is KGHDR and CDR2 is SFDVKD. V was clipped by 4 bases and J by 8 bases; unmatched bases: 6. The CDR3 loop reads CATSESTGTGYTF. The DNA of the CDR3 is TGTGCCACCAGTGAGTCGACAGGGACCGGCTACACCTTC.

V usage is TRBV10-3 and J usage is TRBJ2-7; 7 positions agree with TRBD1. The CDR3 has 13 amino acids. The junction had 11 bases not matched to a gene; V was cut back by 8 bases and J by 7 bases. Germline CDR1 reads ENHRY; CDR2 reads SYGVKD. DNA of the CDR3: TGTGCCATCGAGACCGACAGGGCCTGGGAGCAGTACTTC. Protein: CAIETDRAWEQYF.

The sample holds many counts of this clonotype. The chain carries TRBV5-1 and TRBJ2-7; 13 nucleotides line up with TRBD2. This CDR3 is built from 18 residues. CDR1 and CDR2 (germline): SGHRS, YFSETQ. Trimming took 7 bases from V and 7 from J; bases not matched to a gene: 20. The CDR3: CASCYPGTSGKMYVEQYF. As DNA, the CDR3 is TGCGCCAGCTGCTACCCCGGGACTAGCGGGAAGATGTACGTTGAGCAGTACTTC.

There are many counts of this clonotype. This chain uses TRBV28 with TRBJ2-2, with TRBD1 matching 9 bases. CDR3 length: 16 residues. V shed 5 bases, J shed 1 base, and the junction held 5 bases outside the gene matches. The germline CDR1 and CDR2 sequences are MDHEN and SYDVKM. The CDR3 bases are TGTGCCAGCAGTCTACCGGGACAGGGGAACACCGGGGAGCTGTTTTTT. It encodes CASSLPGQGNTGELFF.

This clonotype has a handful of counts. J is TRBJ2-5 and V is TRBV5-1; D possibly corresponds to TRBD1 (7 bases). This CDR3 is built from 15 residues. The ends were cut back, 4 bases at V and 4 bases at J, with 17 bases in the middle. Germline loops: CDR1 SGHRS, CDR2 YFSETQ. The CDR3 bases are TGCGCCAGCAGCACGGAGGGGGACAGCCGAGAGACCCAGTACTTC. As protein: CASSTEGDSRETQYF.